The clone carrying this T cell receptor (beta chain) was seen at least ten times. Its cognate antigen is unknown. The germline V and J ends were trimmed by 3 bases and 0 bases, with 9 bases remaining between them. CDR3 length: 16 residues. CDR1 and CDR2 (germline): SGHDN, FVKESK. The entry originates in a study of T cells in Graves' hyperthyroidism and ophthalmopathy. Across the study: Peripheral blood was drawn at first diagnosis, prior to all treatment. Study-wide points: Most thyroid clonotypes expanded above 0.001 were also detected in blood.

Using RNA transcripts as the source, TCR beta CDR3 regions were amplified. HTBI primers drove first-round RT-PCR of the TCR CDR3. TCRdb re-called the multiplex PCR reads with MiXCR, one entry per CDR3 protein. The sample shows over 250,000 distinct CDR3 sequences, less than 30% of them seen only once. For the diagnoses, clinical symptoms, serum thyroxine and TRAb, thyroid ultrasound and orbital computed tomography were used. The blood sample predates any ophthalmopathy symptoms, coming from first hyperthyroidism diagnosis. The chain couples TRBV14 to TRBJ2-6; D is unclear. Material for sequencing was blood. This clonotype originated in a man aged 35 to 55 with Graves' hyperthyroidism that later progressed to Graves' ophthalmopathy. The CDR3 region is CASSQARYSGANVLTF. The CDR3 DNA reads as TGTGCCAGCAGCCAGGCCCGATACTCTGGGGCCAACGTCCTGACTTTC.